The 10 T cell receptor beta chains below were found in one sample sequenced in a study of CD8 T cells in ankylosing spondylitis. Via MiXCR, TCRdb re-called the 5' RACE reads, giving one row per CDR3 protein. The table records a few hundred thousand distinct CDR3 sequences, around 20% of them present only once. These receptors' antigens are unknown. Overall study findings and caveats: Made up of about eight highly homologous variants, a TCR beta motif appeared characteristic of ankylosing spondylitis blood.

Sequencing used blood, either unsorted or a sorted T cell fraction (not recorded which). These receptors originate from a male donor with ankylosing spondylitis.

This clonotype has ten or more counts. The rearrangement joins TRBV29-1 to TRBJ2-5, with D maybe TRBD1 (5 bases). The CDR3 is 13 residues long. Trimming shortened V by 6 bases and J by 0 bases, and 11 bases separated the two germline ends. Per germline, CDR1 SQVTM and CDR2 ANQGSEA. The CDR3 DNA is TGCAGCGTCGAGACAGAGTACCAAGAGACCCAGTACTTC. Protein sequence: CSVETEYQETQYF.

This clonotype was counted many times. The rearrangement joins TRBV5-1 to TRBJ2-1; a weak D match, TRBD2 (6 bases). V was shortened by 0 bases and J by 2 bases, with 24 bases between the two germline ends. Germline lookup yields CDR1 SGHRS and CDR2 YFSETQ. This CDR3 is 20 amino acids long. The CDR3 DNA reads as TGCGCCAGCAGCTTGGAGGCCAGAACAAGACTAAGCGGGCCCTACAATGAGCAGTTCTTC. This codes for CASSLEARTRLSGPYNEQFF.

The chain combines TRBV7-9 with TRBJ2-5; TRBD1 matches 9 bases. J was trimmed by 1 base and V by 5 bases; bases with no gene match: 5. The V gene's germline CDR1 is SEHNR and CDR2 FQNEAQ (reference sequence). The CDR3 has 15 residues. In DNA, the CDR3 is TGTGCCAGCAGCCGACTGACAGGGGGCCAAGAGACCCAGTACTTC. It yields the protein CASSRLTGGQETQYF.

This clonotype was recorded a few times. The chain uses TRBV5-6 and TRBJ1-2, with 9 bases matching TRBD1. In germline, CDR1 is SGHDT, CDR2 YYEEEE. This CDR3 has 16 residues. Trimming took 3 bases from V and 3 from J; bases not matched to a gene: 9. CDR3 bases: TGTGCCAGCAGCTCGTCGTCTGGGACAGGGTACTATGGCTACACCTTC. This encodes CASSSSSGTGYYGYTF.

The J gene is TRBJ1-2, the V gene TRBV29-1; possible D gene TRBD1, 5 bases. Germline V gene lookup returns CDR1 SQVTM and CDR2 ANQGSEA. The CDR3 loop spans 14 amino acids. Trimming shortened V by 3 bases and J by 8 bases, and 19 bases separated the two germline ends. The CDR3 DNA is TGCAGCGTTGAGGACTTCGGCAGGGCTTGGGGCTACACCTTC. It is translated as CSVEDFGRAWGYTF.

This clonotype appeared a few times. This chain links TRBV15 with TRBJ1-1; TRBD1 matches at 10 bases. Germline CDR1 and CDR2: LNHNV and YYDKDF (reference sequence). V shed 3 bases, J shed 4 bases, and the junction held 8 bases outside the gene matches. The CDR3 runs to 16 residues. CDR3 nucleotide sequence: TGTGCCACCAGCAGGGGACAGGGGAGGTGGGGCACTGAAGCTTTCTTT. Its translation is CATSRGQGRWGTEAFF.

The sample holds a few counts of this clonotype. The V gene is TRBV7-8, the J gene TRBJ2-6; D gene uncertain. The CDR3 consists of 16 residues. Per the germline V gene, CDR1 is SGHVS and CDR2 is FQNEAQ. Trimming removed 2 bases from V and 3 bases from J, with 11 bases in between. CDR3 amino acids: CASSLIGSFGANVLTF. CDR3 nucleotides: TGTGCCAGCAGCTTAATTGGTAGCTTTGGGGCCAACGTCCTGACTTTC. Full variable domain (rest looked up from reference TRBV7-8 and TRBJ2-6): GAGVSQSPRYKVAKRGQDVALRCDPISGHVSLFWYQQALGQGPEFLTYFQNEAQLDKSGLPSDRFFAERPEGSVSTLKIQRTQQEDSAVYLCASSLIGSFGANVLTFGAGSRLTVL.

The CDR3 loop reads CSARGTSGRMNSYNEQFF. For the CDR3, the DNA is TGCAGTGCTAGAGGCACTAGCGGGAGGATGAACTCCTACAATGAGCAGTTCTTC. The chain links TRBV20-1 to TRBJ2-1; 12 nucleotides line up with TRBD2. Germline trimming cut 1 base from V and 0 bases from J; bases unmatched to any gene: 7. This CDR3 is 18 amino acids long. The germline V gene encodes CDR1 DFQATT and CDR2 SNEGSKA (reference sequence).

This clonotype was detected many times. The V call is TRBV5-1, the J call TRBJ2-7, with D perhaps matching TRBD2 (6 bases). Trimming pared 3 bases from V and 0 bases from J, leaving 10 bases between. The CDR3 is made up of 14 amino acids. Germline lookup yields CDR1 SGHRS and CDR2 YFSETQ. CDR3 DNA sequence: TGCGCCAGCAGCTCGTCCGGGAGCTCCTACGAGCAGTACTTC. Amino acids: CASSSSGSSYEQYF.

This rearrangement joins TRBV7-7 to TRBJ2-1, with D possibly being TRBD1 (6 bases). Germline V lookup: CDR1 SSHAT, CDR2 FNYEAQ (reference sequence). V was shortened by 3 bases and J by 10 bases, with 16 bases between the two germline ends. This CDR3 has 14 amino acids. The CDR3: CASSLADRQREQFF. The CDR3 nucleotides read TGTGCCAGCAGCTTGGCCGACAGGCAGCGGGAGCAGTTCTTC. Full variable domain (outside the CDR3, taken from reference TRBV7-7 and TRBJ2-1): GAGVSQSPRYKVTKRGQDVTLRCDPISSHATLYWYQQALGQGPEFLTYFNYEAQPDKSGLPSDRFSAERPEGSISTLTIQRTEQRDSAMYRCASSLADRQREQFFGPGTRLTVL.